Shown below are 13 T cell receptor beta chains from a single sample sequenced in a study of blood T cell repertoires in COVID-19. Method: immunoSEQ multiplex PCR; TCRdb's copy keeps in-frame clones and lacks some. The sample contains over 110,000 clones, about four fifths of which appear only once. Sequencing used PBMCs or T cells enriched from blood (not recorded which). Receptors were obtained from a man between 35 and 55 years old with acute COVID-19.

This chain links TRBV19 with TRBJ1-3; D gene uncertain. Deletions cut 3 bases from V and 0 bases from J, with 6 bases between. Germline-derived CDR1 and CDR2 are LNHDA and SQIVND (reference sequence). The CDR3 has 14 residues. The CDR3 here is CASSISVSGNTIYF. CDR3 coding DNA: TGTGCCAGTAGTATCTCGGTCTCTGGAAACACCATATATTTT.

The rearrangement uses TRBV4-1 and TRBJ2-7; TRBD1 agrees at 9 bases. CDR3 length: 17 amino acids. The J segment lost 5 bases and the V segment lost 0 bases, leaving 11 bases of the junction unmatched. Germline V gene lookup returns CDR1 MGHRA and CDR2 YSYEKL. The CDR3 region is CASSQDRGQGGLDEQYF. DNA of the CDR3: TGCGCCAGCAGCCAAGATCGGGGACAGGGAGGTCTGGACGAGCAGTACTTC.

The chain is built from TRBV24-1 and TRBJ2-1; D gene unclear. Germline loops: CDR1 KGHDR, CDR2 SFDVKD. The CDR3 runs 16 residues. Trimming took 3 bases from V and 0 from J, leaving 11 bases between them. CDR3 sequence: CATSDSAASSYNEQFF. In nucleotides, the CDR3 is TGTGCCACCAGTGATAGCGCAGCGAGCTCCTACAATGAGCAGTTCTTC.

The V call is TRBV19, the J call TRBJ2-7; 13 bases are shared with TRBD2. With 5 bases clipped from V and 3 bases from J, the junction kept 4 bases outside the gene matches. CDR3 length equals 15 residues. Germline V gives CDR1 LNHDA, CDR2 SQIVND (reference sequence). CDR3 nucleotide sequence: TGTGCCAGTAGTGCTAGACTAGCGGGAGGCTACGAGCAGTACTTC. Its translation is CASSARLAGGYEQYF.

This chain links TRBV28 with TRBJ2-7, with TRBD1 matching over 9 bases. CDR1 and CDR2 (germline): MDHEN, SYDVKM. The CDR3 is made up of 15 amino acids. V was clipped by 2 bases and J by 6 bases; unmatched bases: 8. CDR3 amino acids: CASSLAAGTGSEQYF. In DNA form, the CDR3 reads TGTGCCAGCAGTTTAGCGGCCGGGACAGGGTCCGAGCAGTACTTC.

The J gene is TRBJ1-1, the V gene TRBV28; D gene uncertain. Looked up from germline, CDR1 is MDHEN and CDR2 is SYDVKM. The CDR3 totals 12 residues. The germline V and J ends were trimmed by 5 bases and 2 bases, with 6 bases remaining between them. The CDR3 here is CASSASNTEAFF. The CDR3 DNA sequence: TGTGCCAGCAGTGCGTCTAACACTGAAGCTTTCTTT.

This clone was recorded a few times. The CDR3 protein is CATSRTARNYEQYF. DNA of the CDR3: TGTGCCACCAGCAGAACCGCTAGAAACTACGAGCAGTACTTC. V gene TRBV15 combines with J gene TRBJ2-7; D uncertain. Trimming left V 2 bases short and J 3 bases short, with 11 bases between. This CDR3 is built from 14 residues. Germline-derived CDR1 and CDR2 are LNHNV and YYDKDF (reference sequence).

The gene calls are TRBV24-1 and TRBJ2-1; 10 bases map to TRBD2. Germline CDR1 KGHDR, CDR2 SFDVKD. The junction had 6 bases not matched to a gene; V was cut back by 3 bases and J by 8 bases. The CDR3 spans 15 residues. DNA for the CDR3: TGTGCCACCAGTGATCGCCTAGCGGGAGCCCATGAGCAGTTCTTC. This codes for CATSDRLAGAHEQFF.

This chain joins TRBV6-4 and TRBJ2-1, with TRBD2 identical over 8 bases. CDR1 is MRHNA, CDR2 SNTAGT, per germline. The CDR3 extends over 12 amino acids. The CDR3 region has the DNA TGTTACTCTAAGGGGACTAGAACTGAGCAGTTCTTC. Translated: CYSKGTRTEQFF.

CDR3 in amino acids: CASSPTGDPSYEQYF. CDR3 DNA: TGTGCCAGCAGCCCTACAGGGGACCCATCCTACGAGCAGTACTTC. The chain joins TRBV7-8 to TRBJ2-7, with 7 positions matching TRBD1. Germline loops: CDR1 SGHVS, CDR2 FQNEAQ. The CDR3 is made up of 15 amino acids. The V segment lost 5 bases and the J segment 1 base; nucleotides outside the gene matches: 8.

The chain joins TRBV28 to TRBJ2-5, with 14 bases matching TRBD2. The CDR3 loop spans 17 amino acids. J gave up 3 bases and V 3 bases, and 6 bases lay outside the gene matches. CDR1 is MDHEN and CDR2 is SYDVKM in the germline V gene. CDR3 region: CASSFGLAGGGEETQYF. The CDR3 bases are TGTGCCAGCAGTTTCGGACTAGCGGGGGGCGGGGAAGAGACCCAGTACTTC. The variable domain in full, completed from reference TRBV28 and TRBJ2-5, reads DVKVTQSSRYLVKRTGEKVFLECVQDMDHENMFWYRQDPGLGLRLIYFSYDVKMKEKGDIPEGYSVSREKKERFSLILESASTNQTSMYLCASSFGLAGGGEETQYFGPGTRLLVL.

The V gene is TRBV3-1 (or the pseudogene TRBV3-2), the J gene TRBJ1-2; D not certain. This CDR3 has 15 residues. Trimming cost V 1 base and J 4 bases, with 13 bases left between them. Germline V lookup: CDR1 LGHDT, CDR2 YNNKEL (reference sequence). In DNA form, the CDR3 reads TGTGCCAGCAGCCAAGTTGTGGGTAGCGTCTATGGCTACACCTTC. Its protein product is CASSQVVGSVYGYTF.

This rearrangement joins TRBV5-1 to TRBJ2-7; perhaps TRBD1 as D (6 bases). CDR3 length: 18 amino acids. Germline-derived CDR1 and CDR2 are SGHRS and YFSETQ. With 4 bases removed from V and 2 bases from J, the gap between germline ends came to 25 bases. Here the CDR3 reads CASSDTISRDTNTYEQYF. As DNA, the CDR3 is TGCGCCAGCAGCGATACCATATCCCGGGACACCAATACCTACGAGCAGTACTTC.